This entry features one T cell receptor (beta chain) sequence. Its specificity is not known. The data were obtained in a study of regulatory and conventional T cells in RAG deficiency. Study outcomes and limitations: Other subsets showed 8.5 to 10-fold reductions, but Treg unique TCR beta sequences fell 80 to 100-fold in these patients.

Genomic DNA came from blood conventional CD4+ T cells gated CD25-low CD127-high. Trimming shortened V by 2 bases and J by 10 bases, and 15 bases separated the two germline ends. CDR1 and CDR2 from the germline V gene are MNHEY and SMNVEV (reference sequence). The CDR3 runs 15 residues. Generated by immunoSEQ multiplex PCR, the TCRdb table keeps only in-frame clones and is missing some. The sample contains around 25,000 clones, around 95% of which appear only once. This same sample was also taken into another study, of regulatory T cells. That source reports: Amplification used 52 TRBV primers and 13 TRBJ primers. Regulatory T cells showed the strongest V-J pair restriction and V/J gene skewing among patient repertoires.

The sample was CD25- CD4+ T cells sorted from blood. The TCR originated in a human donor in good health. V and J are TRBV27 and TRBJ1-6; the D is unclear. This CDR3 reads CASSLKRVLGSPLHF. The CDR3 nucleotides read TGTGCCAGCAGTTTAAAGCGGGTGCTAGGCTCACCCCTCCACTTT.